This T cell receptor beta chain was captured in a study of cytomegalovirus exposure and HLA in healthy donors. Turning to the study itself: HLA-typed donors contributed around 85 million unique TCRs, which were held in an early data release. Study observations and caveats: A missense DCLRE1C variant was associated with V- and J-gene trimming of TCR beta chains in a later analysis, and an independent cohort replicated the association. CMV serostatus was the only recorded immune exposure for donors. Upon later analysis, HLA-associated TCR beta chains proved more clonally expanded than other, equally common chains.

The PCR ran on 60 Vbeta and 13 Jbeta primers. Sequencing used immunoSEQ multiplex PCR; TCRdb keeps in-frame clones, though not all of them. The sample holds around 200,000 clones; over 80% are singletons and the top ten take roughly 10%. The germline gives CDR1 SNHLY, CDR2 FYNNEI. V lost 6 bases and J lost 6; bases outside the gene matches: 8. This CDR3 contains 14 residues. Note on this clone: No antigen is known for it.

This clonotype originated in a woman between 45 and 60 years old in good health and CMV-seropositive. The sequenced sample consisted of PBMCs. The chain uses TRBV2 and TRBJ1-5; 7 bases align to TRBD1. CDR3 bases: TGTGCCAGCAGCCTCTTAGGGGGCGGTCAGCCCCAGCATTTT. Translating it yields CASSLLGGGQPQHF.